These 2 T cell receptor beta chains were sequenced from one sample in a study of T-cell memory formation after mild COVID-19. A single record per CDR3 protein comes from TCRdb applying MiXCR to the 5' RACE reads. The repertoire holds a few hundred thousand distinct CDR3 sequences, with more than 20% as singletons. Sequenced input: PBMCs or a T cell subset sorted from them (not recorded which). The receptors here all came from an adult woman who had mild COVID-19 (a few samples of this study predate the infection). Cell type and time point are not known.

V usage is TRBV28 and J usage is TRBJ2-1, with D maybe TRBD2 (5 bases). Germline CDR1 and CDR2: MDHEN and SYDVKM. This CDR3 is built from 17 residues. The V end was cut by 1 base, the J end by 5 bases, with 18 bases between. The CDR3 here is CASSLLDWGDRNNEQFF. The CDR3 DNA sequence: TGTGCCAGCAGTTTATTAGATTGGGGAGACCGGAACAATGAGCAGTTCTTC. Complete variable domain (other parts from reference TRBV28 and TRBJ2-1): DVKVTQSSRYLVKRTGEKVFLECVQDMDHENMFWYRQDPGLGLRLIYFSYDVKMKEKGDIPEGYSVSREKKERFSLILESASTNQTSMYLCASSLLDWGDRNNEQFFGPGTRLTVL.

The rearrangement joins TRBV4-2 to TRBJ2-7; 11 nucleotides line up with TRBD2. The CDR3 has 16 amino acids. CDR1 is LGHNA and CDR2 is YNFKEQ in the germline V gene. V lost 3 bases, J lost 0 bases, and 4 bases stayed unmatched. For the CDR3, the DNA is TGTGCCAGCAGCCAGCGAACTAGCGGGAGCTCCTACGAGCAGTACTTC. Its protein is CASSQRTSGSSYEQYF.